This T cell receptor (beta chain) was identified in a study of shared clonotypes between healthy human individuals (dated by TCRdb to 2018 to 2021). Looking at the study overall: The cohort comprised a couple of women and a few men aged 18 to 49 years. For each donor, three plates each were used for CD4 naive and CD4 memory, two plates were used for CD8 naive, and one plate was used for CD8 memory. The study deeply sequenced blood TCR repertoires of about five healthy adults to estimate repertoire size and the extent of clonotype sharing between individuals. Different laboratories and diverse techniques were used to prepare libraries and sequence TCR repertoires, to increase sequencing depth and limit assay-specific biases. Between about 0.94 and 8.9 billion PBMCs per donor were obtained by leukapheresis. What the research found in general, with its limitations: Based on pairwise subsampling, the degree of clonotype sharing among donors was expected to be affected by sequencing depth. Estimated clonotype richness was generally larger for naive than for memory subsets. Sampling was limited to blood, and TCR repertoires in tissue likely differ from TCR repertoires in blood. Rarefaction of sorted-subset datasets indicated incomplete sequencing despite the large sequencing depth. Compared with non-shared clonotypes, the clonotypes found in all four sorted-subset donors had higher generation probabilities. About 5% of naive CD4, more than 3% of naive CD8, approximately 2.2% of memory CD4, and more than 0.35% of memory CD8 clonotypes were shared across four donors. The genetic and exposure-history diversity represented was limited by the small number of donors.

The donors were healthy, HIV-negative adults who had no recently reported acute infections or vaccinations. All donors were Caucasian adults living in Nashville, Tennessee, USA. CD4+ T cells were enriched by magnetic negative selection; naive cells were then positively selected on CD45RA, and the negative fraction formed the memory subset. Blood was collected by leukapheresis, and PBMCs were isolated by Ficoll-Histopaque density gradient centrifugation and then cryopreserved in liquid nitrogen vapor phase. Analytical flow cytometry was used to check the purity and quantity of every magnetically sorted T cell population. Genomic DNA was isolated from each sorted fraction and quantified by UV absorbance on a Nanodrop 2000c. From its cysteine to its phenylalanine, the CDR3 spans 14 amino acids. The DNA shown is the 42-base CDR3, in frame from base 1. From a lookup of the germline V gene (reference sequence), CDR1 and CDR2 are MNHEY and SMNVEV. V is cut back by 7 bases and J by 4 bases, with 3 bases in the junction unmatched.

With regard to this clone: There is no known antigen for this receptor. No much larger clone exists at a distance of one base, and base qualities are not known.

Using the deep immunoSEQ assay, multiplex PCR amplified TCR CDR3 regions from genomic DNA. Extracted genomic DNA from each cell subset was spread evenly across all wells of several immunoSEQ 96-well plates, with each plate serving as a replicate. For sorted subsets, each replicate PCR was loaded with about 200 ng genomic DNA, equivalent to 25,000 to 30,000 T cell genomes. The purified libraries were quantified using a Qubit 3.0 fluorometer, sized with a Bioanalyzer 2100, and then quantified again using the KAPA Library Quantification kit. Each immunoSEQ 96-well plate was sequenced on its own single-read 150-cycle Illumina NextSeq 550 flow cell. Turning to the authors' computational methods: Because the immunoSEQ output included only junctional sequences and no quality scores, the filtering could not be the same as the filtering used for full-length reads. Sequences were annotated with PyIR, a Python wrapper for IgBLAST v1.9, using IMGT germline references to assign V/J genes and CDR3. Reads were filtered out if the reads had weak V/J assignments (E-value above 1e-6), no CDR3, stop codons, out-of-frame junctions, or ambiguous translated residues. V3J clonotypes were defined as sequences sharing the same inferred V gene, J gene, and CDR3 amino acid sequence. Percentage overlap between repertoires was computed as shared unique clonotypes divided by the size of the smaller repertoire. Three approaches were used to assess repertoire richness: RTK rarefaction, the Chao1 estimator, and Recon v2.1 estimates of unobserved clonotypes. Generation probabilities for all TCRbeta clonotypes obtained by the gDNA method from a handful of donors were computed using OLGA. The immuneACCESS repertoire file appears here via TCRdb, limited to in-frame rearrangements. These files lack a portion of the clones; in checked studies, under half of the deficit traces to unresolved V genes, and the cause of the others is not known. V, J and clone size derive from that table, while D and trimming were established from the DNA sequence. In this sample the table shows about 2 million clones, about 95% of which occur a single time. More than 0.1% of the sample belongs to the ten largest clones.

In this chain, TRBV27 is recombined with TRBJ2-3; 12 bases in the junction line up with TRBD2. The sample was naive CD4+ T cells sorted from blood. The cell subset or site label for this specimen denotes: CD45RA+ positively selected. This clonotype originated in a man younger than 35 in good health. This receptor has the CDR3 CASTRLAGADTQYF. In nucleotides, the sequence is TGTGCCAGCACCAGACTAGCGGGAGCAGATACGCAGTATTTT.